The 13 T cell receptor beta chains presented below share a single source sample, sequenced in a study of glioma-infiltrating T cells. Using RNA template, CDR3s of TCR alpha and beta were amplified with iRepertoire arm-PCR. TCRdb re-called the multiplex PCR reads through MiXCR, storing one row per CDR3 protein. Counted here are around 44,000 distinct CDR3 sequences, about 20% occurring once; the ten biggest clones make up around 5.8%. Sequencing was done on a sample of glioma tissue, nonneoplastic brain tissue, or PBMCs (not recorded which). The receptors here all came from a human donor with low-grade glioma or glioblastoma, undergoing nonglioma brain surgery, or in good health (not recorded which).

Only a few counts were recorded for this clonotype. V usage is TRBV2 and J usage is TRBJ2-7, with 8 positions matching TRBD1. Losses at the gene ends were 8 bases for V and 1 base for J; bases not matched to a gene: 7. CDR3 length: 14 amino acids. Looked up from germline, CDR1 is SNHLY and CDR2 is FYNNEI. Written as DNA, the CDR3 is TGTGCCAGCTCCGCCGGGACAGGATCCTACGAGCAGTACTTC. It encodes CASSAGTGSYEQYF.

This clonotype was counted at least ten times. J is TRBJ2-3 and V is TRBV5-4; 14 bases are shared with TRBD2. CDR3 length: 17 amino acids. V was clipped by 2 bases and J by 5 bases; unmatched bases: 7. CDR1 is SGHNT, CDR2 YYREEE, per germline (reference sequence). The CDR3 nucleotides are TGTGCCAGCAGCTTCGGACTAGCGGGAGGTATCCGAGATACGCAGTATTTT. Amino acid sequence: CASSFGLAGGIRDTQYF. Full variable domain (rest looked up from reference TRBV5-4 and TRBJ2-3): ETGVTQSPTHLIKTRGQQVTLRCSSQSGHNTVSWYQQALGQGPQFIFQYYREEENGRGNFPPRFSGLQFPNYSSELNVNALELDDSALYLCASSFGLAGGIRDTQYFGPGTRLTVL.

Regarding this clonotype: This may be a read error: a much more frequent sequence differs by one nucleotide. The rearrangement joins TRBV12-3 or TRBV12-4 to TRBJ1-1; D not certain. V was trimmed by 8 bases and J by 1 base, leaving 11 bases between them. There are 13 residues in the CDR3. This CDR3 reads CASGKTRNTEAFF. The CDR3, as DNA: TGTGCCAGCGGTAAGACAAGGAACACTGAAGCTTTCTTT.

CDR3 in amino acids: CSARDGWVSSYEQYF. DNA of the CDR3: TGCAGTGCTAGAGATGGTTGGGTTAGCTCCTACGAGCAGTACTTC. The rearrangement links TRBV20-1 to TRBJ2-7; D unresolved. Deletions cut 0 bases from V and 0 bases from J, with 12 bases between. The CDR3 runs 15 residues. Germline V CDR1 and CDR2: DFQATT, SNEGSKA (reference sequence).

This clonotype was observed a handful of times. J is TRBJ2-5 and V is TRBV27, with 11 positions matching TRBD1. This CDR3 has 15 residues. Germline V gene sequence: CDR1 MNHEY, CDR2 SMNVEV (reference sequence). The CDR3 here is CVSSPDRGRRETQYF. CDR3 nucleotide sequence: TGTGTTAGCAGTCCGGACAGGGGGCGGCGAGAGACCCAGTACTTC.

In its sample, this clonotype was seen many times. The rearrangement uses TRBV7-7 and TRBJ2-5; 7 bases agree with TRBD1. The germline gives CDR1 SSHAT, CDR2 FNYEAQ (reference sequence). After removal of 5 bases from V and 5 bases from J, the junction contained 5 bases not matched to a gene. The CDR3 has 13 residues. DNA for the CDR3: TGTGCCAGCAGCCTAGACAGGGAGGAGACCCAGTACTTC. It translates to CASSLDREETQYF.

The V gene is TRBV14, the J gene TRBJ2-5; perhaps TRBD2 as D (6 bases). With 4 bases removed from V and 7 bases from J, the gap between germline ends came to 16 bases. Per germline, CDR1 SGHDN and CDR2 FVKESK. The CDR3 has 14 amino acids. The CDR3: CASSLRDWAWTQYF. CDR3 bases: TGTGCCAGCAGCCTCCGGGACTGGGCCTGGACCCAGTACTTC.

This clonotype was found many times. The chain couples TRBV20-1 to TRBJ2-7, with 10 bases fitting TRBD2. Germline V gives CDR1 DFQATT, CDR2 SNEGSKA (reference sequence). V gave up 4 bases and J gave up 9 bases; unmatched junction bases: 12. The CDR3 totals 14 residues. CDR3 nucleotides: TGCAGTGCTACTTCGACTAGCGGGTTCGGGGGGCAGTACTTC. This sequence encodes CSATSTSGFGGQYF.

This clonotype was counted ten times or more. This chain links TRBV4-3 with TRBJ2-1; no clear D gene. Per germline, CDR1 LGHNA and CDR2 YSLEER. CDR3 length equals 13 residues. Trimming stripped 0 bases from V and 6 bases from J, with 6 bases between. The CDR3 reads CASSQEMRNEQFF. The CDR3 DNA reads as TGCGCCAGCAGCCAAGAGATGCGCAATGAGCAGTTCTTC.

This clonotype was picked up many times. This chain connects TRBV7-2 to TRBJ2-7; TRBD2 agrees at 15 bases. Trimming took 5 bases from V and 4 from J; bases not matched to a gene: 3. CDR1 is SGHTA, CDR2 FQGNSA, per germline. This CDR3 comprises 15 residues. CDR3 sequence reads: CASSLGLAGGYEQYF. DNA of the CDR3: TGTGCCAGCAGCCTCGGACTAGCGGGAGGGTACGAGCAGTACTTC.

This clonotype was found many times. The J gene is TRBJ2-5, the V gene TRBV18; D gene unclear. The germline V and J ends were trimmed by 4 bases and 1 base, with 16 bases remaining between them. Per the germline V gene, CDR1 is KGHSH and CDR2 is LQKENI. This CDR3 comprises 16 residues. Here the CDR3 DNA reads TGTGCCAGCTCACGCAGTAATCATAAACTCCAAGAGACCCAGTACTTC. The encoded protein is CASSRSNHKLQETQYF.

Comments on this clonotype: This may stem from a read error, because a much larger clone lies one nucleotide away. In DNA form, the CDR3 reads TGTGCCAGCAGCACGGGACAGGGGAGCTATGGCTACACCTTC. Amino acid sequence: CASSTGQGSYGYTF. The rearrangement joins TRBV5-4 to TRBJ1-2, with 10 bases that match TRBD1. Germline V lookup: CDR1 SGHNT, CDR2 YYREEE (reference sequence). Losses at the gene ends were 4 bases for V and 4 bases for J; bases not matched to a gene: 4. The CDR3 totals 14 residues.

The chain uses TRBV12-3 or TRBV12-4 and TRBJ2-5; D remains unclear. The germline V and J ends were trimmed by 1 base and 3 bases, with 6 bases remaining between them. This CDR3 contains 13 residues. The CDR3 sequence: CASSLVLEETQYF. CDR3 nucleotides: TGTGCCAGCAGTTTAGTTCTTGAAGAGACCCAGTACTTC.